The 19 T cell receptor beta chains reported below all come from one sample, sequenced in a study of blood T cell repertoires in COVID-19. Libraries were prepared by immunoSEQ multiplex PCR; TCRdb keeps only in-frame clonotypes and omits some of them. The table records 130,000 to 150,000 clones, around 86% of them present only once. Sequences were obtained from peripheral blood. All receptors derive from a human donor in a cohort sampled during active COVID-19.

CDR3 in amino acids: CASIDRGRSGANVLTF. CDR3 sequence (DNA): TGTGCCAGTATCGACAGGGGACGATCTGGGGCCAACGTCCTGACTTTC. This chain uses TRBV28 with TRBJ2-6; TRBD1 aligns across 8 bases. CDR3 size: 16 residues. V was clipped by 9 bases and J by 1 base; unmatched bases: 8. Germline V gives CDR1 MDHEN, CDR2 SYDVKM.

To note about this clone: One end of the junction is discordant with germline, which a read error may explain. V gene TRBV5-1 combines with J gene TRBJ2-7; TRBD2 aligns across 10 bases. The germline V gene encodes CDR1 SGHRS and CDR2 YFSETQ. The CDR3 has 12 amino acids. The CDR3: CASSTGTSEPNF. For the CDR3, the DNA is TGCGCCAGCAGCACCGGGACTAGCGAGCCCAACTTC.

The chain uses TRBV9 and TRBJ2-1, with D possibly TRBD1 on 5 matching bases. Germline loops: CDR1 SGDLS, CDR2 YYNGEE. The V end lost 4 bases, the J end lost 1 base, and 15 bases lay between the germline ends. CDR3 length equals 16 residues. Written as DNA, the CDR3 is TGTGCCAGCAGCAGGGGCCAAGCCCGGTCCTACAATGAGCAGTTCTTC. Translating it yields CASSRGQARSYNEQFF. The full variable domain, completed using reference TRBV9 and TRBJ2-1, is DSGVTQTPKHLITATGQRVTLRCSPRSGDLSVYWYQQSLDQGLQFLIQYYNGEERAKGNILERFSAQQFPDLHSELNLSSLELGDSALYFCASSRGQARSYNEQFFGPGTRLTVL.

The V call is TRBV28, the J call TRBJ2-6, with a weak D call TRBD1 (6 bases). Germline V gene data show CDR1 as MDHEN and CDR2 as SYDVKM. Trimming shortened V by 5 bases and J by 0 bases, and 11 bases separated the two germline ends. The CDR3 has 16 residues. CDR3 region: CASSTRQVSGANVLTF. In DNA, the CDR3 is TGTGCCAGCAGTACTCGACAGGTCTCTGGGGCCAACGTCCTGACTTTC.

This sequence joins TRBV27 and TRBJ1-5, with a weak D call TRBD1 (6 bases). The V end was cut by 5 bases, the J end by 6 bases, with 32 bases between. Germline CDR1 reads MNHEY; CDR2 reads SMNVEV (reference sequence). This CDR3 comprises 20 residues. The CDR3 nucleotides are TGTGCCAGCAGTCCCTTGCCCAAAGTAGGACCGCTGATGGGGGCTCAGCCCCAGCATTTT. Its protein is CASSPLPKVGPLMGAQPQHF.

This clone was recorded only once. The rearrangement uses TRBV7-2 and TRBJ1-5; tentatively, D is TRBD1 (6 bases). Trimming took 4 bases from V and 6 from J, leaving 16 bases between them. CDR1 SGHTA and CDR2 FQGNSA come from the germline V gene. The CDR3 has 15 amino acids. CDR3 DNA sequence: TGTGCCAGCAGCTCCGAAACAGGGAAGGGTCAGCCCCAGCATTTT. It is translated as CASSSETGKGQPQHF.

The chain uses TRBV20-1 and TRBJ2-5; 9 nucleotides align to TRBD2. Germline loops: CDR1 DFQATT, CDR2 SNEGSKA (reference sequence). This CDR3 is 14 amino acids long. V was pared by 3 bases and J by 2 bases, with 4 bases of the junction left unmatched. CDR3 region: CSASPSGIQETQYF. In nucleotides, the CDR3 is TGCAGTGCTAGTCCTAGCGGGATACAAGAGACCCAGTACTTC.

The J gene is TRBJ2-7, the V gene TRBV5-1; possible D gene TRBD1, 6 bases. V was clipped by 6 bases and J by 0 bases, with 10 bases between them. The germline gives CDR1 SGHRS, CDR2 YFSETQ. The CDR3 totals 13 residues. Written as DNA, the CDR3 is TGCGCCAGCAAGGGGGACAACTCCTACGAGCAGTACTTC. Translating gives CASKGDNSYEQYF.

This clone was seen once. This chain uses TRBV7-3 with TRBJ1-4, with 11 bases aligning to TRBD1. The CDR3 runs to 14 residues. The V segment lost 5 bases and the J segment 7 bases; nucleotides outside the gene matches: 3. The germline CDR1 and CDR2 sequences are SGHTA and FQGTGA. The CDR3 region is CASSPGQGVEKLFF. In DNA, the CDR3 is TGTGCCAGCAGCCCGGGACAGGGGGTTGAAAAACTGTTTTTT.

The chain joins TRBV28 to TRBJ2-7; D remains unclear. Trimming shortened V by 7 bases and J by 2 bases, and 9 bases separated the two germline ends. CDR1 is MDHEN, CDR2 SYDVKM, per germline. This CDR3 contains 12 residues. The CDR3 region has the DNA TGTGCCAGCAAAAGTACTACCTACGAGCAGTACTTC. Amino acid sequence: CASKSTTYEQYF. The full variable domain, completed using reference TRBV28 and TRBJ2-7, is DVKVTQSSRYLVKRTGEKVFLECVQDMDHENMFWYRQDPGLGLRLIYFSYDVKMKEKGDIPEGYSVSREKKERFSLILESASTNQTSMYLCASKSTTYEQYFGPGTRLTVT.

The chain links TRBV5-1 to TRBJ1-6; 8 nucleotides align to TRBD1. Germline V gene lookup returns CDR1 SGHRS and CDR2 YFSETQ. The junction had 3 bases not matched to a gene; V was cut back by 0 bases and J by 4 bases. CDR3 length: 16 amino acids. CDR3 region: CASSLDGQGYNSPLHF. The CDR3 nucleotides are TGCGCCAGCAGCTTGGATGGACAGGGTTATAATTCACCCCTCCACTTT. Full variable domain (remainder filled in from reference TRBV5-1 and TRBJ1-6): KAGVTQTPRYLIKTRGQQVTLSCSPISGHRSVSWYQQTPGQGLQFLFEYFSETQRNKGNFPGRFSGRQFSNSRSEMNVSTLELGDSALYLCASSLDGQGYNSPLHFGNGTRLTVT.

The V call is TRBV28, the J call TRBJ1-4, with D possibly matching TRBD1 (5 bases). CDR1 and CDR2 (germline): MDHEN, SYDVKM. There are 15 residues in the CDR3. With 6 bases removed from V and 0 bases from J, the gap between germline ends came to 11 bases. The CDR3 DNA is TGTGCCAGCAGCCCAGACAGTGCAACTAATGAAAAACTGTTTTTT. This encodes CASSPDSATNEKLFF. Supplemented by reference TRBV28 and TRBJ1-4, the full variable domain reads DVKVTQSSRYLVKRTGEKVFLECVQDMDHENMFWYRQDPGLGLRLIYFSYDVKMKEKGDIPEGYSVSREKKERFSLILESASTNQTSMYLCASSPDSATNEKLFFGSGTQLSVL.

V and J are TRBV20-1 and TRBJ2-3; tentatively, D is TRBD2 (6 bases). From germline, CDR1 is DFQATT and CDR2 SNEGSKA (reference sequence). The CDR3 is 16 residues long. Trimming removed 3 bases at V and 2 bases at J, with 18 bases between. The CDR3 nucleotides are TGCAGTGCTAGTGTATATCGGGAGTTGGACACAGATACGCAGTATTTT. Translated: CSASVYRELDTDTQYF.

CDR3 sequence: CSARTTYEQYF. CDR3 DNA: TGCAGTGCTAGAACTACGTACGAGCAGTACTTC. V and J are TRBV20-1 and TRBJ2-7, with D unresolved. Between the trimmed V and J ends, which lost 2 bases and 4 bases, there was a span of 6 bases. From germline, CDR1 is DFQATT and CDR2 SNEGSKA (reference sequence). This CDR3 region has 11 residues.

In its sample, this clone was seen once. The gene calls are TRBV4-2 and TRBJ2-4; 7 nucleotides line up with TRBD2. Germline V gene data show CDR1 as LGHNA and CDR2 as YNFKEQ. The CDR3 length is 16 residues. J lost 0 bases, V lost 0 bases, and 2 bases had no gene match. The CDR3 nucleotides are TGTGCCAGCAGCCAAGATTTAGCGGGAGCCAAAAACATTCAGTACTTC. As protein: CASSQDLAGAKNIQYF.

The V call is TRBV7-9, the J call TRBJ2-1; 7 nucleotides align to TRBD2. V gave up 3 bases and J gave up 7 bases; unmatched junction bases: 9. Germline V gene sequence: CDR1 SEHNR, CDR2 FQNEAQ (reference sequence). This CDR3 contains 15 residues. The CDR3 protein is CASSFTAGVGNEQFF. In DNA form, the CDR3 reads TGTGCCAGCAGCTTCACTGCGGGAGTAGGTAATGAGCAGTTCTTC.

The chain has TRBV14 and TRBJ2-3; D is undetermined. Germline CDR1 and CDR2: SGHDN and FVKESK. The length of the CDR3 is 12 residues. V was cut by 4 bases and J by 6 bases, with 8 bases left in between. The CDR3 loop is CASSLGWDTQYF. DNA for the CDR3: TGTGCCAGCAGCCTCGGTTGGGATACGCAGTATTTT. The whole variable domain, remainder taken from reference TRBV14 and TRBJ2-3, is EAGVTQFPSHSVIEKGQTVTLRCDPISGHDNLYWYRRVMGKEIKFLLHFVKESKQDESGMPNNRFLAERTGGTYSTLKVQPAELEDSGVYFCASSLGWDTQYFGPGTRLTVL.

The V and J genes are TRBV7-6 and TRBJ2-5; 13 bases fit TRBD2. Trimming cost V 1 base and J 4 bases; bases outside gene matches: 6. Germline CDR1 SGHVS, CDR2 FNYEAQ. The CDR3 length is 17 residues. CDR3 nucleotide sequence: TGTGCCAGCAGCTTAGTTGGGACTAGCGGGATCTCAGAGACCCAGTACTTC. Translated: CASSLVGTSGISETQYF.

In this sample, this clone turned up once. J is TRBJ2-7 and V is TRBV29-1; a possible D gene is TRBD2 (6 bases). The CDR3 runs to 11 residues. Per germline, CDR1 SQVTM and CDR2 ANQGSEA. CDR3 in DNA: TGCAGTGTCCGGCGGGGCAACGAGCAGTACTTC. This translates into CSVRRGNEQYF.